This T cell receptor beta chain appears in the sequencing data of a study of regulatory T cells in long-lasting Graves disease. Across the whole study: Over-5-year antithyroid drug use with positive TSH receptor antibodies defined persistent Graves' disease in the study.

Arm-PCR with iRepertoire HTBI primers amplified the CDR3 regions for these TCR beta libraries. TCRdb re-called the multiplex PCR reads through MiXCR, storing one row per CDR3 protein. The sample carries a few hundred thousand distinct CDR3 sequences, about a quarter recorded once. Time point reported: persistent/refractory GD, antithyroid drugs over 5 years with positive TRAb. Extracted PBMC RNA gave rise to the TCR library. Graves' disease diagnosis relied on American Thyroid Association guidelines. This CDR3 spans 13 amino acids. The V gene lost 7 bases and the J gene lost 5 bases, with 15 bases spanning the gap. At least ten counts were recorded for this clonotype. The antigen is unknown. Study-level points and caveats: Persistent disease samples used TRBV28, TRBJ1-2 and TRBJ2-5 preferentially. The persistent group shared around 3,000 public clonotypes, more than the 950 to 1,000 shared by new patients.

Sequencing used peripheral blood mononuclear cells (PBMCs), obtained when the disease was refractory, from a patient treated with antithyroid drugs. The V call is TRBV12-3 or TRBV12-4, the J call TRBJ2-7; D remains unclear. The TCR was taken from a female donor with Graves disease. CDR3 in amino acids: CASNLNPRDEQYF. For the CDR3, the DNA is TGTGCCAGCAACCTCAACCCCCGGGACGAGCAGTACTTC.